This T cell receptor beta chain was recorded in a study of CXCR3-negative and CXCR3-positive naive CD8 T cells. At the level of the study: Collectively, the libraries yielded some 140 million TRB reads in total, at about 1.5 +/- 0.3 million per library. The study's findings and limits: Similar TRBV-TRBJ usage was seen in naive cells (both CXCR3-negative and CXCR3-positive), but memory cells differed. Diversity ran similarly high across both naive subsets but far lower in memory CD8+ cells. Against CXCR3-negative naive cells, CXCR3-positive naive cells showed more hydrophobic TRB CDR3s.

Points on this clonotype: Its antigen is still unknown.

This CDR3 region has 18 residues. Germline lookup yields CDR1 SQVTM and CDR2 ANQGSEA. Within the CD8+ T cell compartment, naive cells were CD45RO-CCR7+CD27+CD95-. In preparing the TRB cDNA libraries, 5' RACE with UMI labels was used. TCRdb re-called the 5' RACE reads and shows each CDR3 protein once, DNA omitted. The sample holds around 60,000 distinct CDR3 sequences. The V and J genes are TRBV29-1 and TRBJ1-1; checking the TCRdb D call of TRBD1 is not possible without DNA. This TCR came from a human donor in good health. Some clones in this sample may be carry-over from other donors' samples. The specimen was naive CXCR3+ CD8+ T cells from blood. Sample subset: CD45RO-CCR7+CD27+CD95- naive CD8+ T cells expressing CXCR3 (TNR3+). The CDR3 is CSVARVSNRGLESTEAFF. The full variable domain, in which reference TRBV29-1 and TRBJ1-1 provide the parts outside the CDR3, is SAVISQKPSRDICQRGTSLTIQCQVDSQVTMMFWYRQQPGQSLTLIATANQGSEATYESGFVIDKFPISRPNLTFSTLTVSNMSPEDSSIYLCSVARVSNRGLESTEAFFGQGTRLTVV.